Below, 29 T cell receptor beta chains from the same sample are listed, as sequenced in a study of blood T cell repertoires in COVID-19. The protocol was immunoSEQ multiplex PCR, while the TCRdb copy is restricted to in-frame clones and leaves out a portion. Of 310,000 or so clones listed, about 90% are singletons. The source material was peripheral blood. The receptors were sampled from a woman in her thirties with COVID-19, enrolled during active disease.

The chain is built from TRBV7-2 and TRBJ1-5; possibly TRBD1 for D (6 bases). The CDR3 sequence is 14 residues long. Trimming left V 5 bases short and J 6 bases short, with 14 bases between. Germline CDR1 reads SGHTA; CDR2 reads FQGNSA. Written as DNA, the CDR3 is TGTGCCAGCAGCCGCCTGACAGGATCTCAGCCCCAGCATTTT. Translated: CASSRLTGSQPQHF.

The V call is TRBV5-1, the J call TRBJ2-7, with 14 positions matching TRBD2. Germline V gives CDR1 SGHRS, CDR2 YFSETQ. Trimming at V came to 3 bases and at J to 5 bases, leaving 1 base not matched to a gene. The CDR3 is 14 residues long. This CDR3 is CASSSTSGRDEQYF. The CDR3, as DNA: TGCGCCAGCAGCTCGACTAGCGGGAGGGACGAGCAGTACTTC.

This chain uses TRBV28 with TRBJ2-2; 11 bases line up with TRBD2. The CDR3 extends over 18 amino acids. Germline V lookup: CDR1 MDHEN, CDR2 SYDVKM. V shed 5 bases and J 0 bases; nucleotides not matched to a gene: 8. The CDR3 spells CASSPLTSGRSNTGELFF. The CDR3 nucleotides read TGTGCCAGCAGTCCGCTAACTAGCGGGAGATCGAACACCGGGGAGCTGTTTTTT. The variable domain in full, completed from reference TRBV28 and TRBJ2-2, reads DVKVTQSSRYLVKRTGEKVFLECVQDMDHENMFWYRQDPGLGLRLIYFSYDVKMKEKGDIPEGYSVSREKKERFSLILESASTNQTSMYLCASSPLTSGRSNTGELFFGEGSRLTVL.

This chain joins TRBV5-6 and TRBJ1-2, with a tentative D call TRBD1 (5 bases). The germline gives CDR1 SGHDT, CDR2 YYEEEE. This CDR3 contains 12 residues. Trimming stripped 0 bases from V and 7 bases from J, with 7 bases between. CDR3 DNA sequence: TGTGCCAGCAGCTTGGGGCAGGGTGGCTACACCTTC. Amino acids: CASSLGQGGYTF.

The CDR3 nucleotides read TGTGCCAGCAGCTTATCCCGGGAGGGTTACGAGCAGTACTTC. The encoded protein is CASSLSREGYEQYF. This sequence joins TRBV11-2 and TRBJ2-7; TRBD2 matches at 8 bases. CDR1 and CDR2 (germline): SGHAT, FQNNGV. The V segment lost 2 bases and the J segment 4 bases; nucleotides outside the gene matches: 4. The CDR3 is made up of 14 amino acids. The full variable domain, rest sourced from reference TRBV11-2 and TRBJ2-7, is EAGVAQSPRYKIIEKRQSVAFWCNPISGHATLYWYQQILGQGPKLLIQFQNNGVVDDSQLPKDRFSAERLKGVDSTLKIQPAKLEDSAVYLCASSLSREGYEQYFGPGTRLTVT.

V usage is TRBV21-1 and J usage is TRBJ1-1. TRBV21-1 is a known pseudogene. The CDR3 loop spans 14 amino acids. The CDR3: CASPSNVADTEAFF. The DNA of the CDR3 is TGTGCCAGCCCGAGCAACGTAGCAGACACTGAAGCTTTCTTT.

The CDR3: CAWARGESRFF. The CDR3 DNA sequence: TGTGCCTGGGCTCGGGGGGAATCCAGGTTCTTC. The chain carries TRBV30 and TRBJ2-1; 7 bases agree with TRBD2. V lost 5 bases and J lost 15; bases outside the gene matches: 10. Per the germline V gene, CDR1 is GTSNPN and CDR2 is SVGIG (reference sequence). This CDR3 contains 11 residues.

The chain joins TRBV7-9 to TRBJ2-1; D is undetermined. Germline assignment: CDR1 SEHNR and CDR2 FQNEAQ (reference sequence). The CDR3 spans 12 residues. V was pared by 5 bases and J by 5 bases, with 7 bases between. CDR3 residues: CASSLADNEQFF. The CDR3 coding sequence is TGTGCCAGCAGCCTGGCGGACAATGAGCAGTTCTTC.

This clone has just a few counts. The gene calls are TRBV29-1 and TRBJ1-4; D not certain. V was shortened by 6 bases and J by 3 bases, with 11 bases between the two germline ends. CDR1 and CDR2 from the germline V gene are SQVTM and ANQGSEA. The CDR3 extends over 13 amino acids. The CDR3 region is CSVKHPPNEKLFF. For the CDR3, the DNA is TGCAGCGTCAAACATCCACCTAATGAAAAACTGTTTTTT.

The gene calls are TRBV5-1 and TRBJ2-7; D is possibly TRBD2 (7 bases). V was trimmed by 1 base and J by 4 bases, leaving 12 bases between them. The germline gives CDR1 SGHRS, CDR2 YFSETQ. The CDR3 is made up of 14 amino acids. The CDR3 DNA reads TGCGCCAGCAGCTTGACAGGGAGGGTTTACGAGCAGTACTTC. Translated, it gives CASSLTGRVYEQYF.

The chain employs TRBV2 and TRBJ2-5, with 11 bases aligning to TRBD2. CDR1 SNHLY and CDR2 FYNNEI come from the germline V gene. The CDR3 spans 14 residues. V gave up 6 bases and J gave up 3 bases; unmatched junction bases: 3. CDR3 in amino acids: CASRPGLAEETQYF. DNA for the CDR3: TGTGCCAGCAGGCCGGGACTAGCGGAAGAGACCCAGTACTTC.

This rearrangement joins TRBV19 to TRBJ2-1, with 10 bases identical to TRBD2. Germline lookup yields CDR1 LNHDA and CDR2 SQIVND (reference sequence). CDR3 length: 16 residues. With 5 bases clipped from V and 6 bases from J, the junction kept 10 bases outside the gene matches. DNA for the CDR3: TGTGCCAGTAGTCCCCGAGCGGGAGGGCGCGGCAATGAGCAGTTCTTC. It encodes CASSPRAGGRGNEQFF.

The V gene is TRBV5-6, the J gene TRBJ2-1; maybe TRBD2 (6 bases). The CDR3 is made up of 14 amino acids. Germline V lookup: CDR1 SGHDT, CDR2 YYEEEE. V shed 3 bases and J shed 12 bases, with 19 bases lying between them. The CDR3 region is CASSWKSGLPGQFF. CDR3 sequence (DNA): TGTGCCAGCAGCTGGAAATCGGGACTCCCCGGGCAGTTCTTC.

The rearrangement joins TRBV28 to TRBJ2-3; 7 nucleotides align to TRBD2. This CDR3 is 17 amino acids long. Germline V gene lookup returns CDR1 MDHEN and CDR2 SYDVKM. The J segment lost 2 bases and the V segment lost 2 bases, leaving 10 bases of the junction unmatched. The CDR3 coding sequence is TGTGCCAGCAGTTTAGTCCGGGGAGGGTTAAACACAGATACGCAGTATTTT. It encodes CASSLVRGGLNTDTQYF.

CDR3: CAGAGDNSPLHF. The DNA for the CDR3 is TGTGCCGGGGCAGGGGATAATTCACCCCTCCACTTT. J is TRBJ1-6 and V is TRBV2; D might be TRBD1 (6 bases). The CDR3 is 12 residues long. V was pared by 11 bases and J by 5 bases, with 10 bases between. In germline, CDR1 is SNHLY, CDR2 FYNNEI.

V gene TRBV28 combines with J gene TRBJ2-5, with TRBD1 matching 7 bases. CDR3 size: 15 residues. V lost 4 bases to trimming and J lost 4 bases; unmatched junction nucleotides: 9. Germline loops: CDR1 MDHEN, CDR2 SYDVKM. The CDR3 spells CASSSTTGPSETQYF. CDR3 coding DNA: TGTGCCAGCAGTTCCACGACAGGGCCGTCAGAGACCCAGTACTTC.

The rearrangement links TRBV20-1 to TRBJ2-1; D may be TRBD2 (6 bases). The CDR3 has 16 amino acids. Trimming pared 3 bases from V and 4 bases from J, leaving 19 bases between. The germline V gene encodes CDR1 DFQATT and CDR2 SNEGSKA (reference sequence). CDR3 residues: CSASFSGTRLYNEQFF. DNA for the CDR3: TGCAGTGCTAGTTTCTCGGGGACTCGCCTTTACAATGAGCAGTTCTTC.

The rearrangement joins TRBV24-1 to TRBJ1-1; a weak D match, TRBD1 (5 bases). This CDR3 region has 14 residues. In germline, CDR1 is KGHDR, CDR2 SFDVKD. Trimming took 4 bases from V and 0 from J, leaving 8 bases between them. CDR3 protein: CATSDSGLNTEAFF. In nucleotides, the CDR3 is TGTGCCACCAGTGACTCAGGGTTGAACACTGAAGCTTTCTTT.

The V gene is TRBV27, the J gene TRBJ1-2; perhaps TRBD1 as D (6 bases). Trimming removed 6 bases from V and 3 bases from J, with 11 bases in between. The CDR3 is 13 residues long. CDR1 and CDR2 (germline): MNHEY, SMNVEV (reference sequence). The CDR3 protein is CASSPQGHYGYTF. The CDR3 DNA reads TGTGCCAGCAGCCCACAGGGTCACTATGGCTACACCTTC.

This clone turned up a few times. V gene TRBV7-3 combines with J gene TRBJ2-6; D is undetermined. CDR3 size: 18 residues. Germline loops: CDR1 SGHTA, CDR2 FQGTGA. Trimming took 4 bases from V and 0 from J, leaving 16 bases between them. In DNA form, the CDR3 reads TGTGCCAGCAGCTCCCAGACACGCCGTCTCTCTGGGGCCAACGTCCTGACTTTC. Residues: CASSSQTRRLSGANVLTF.

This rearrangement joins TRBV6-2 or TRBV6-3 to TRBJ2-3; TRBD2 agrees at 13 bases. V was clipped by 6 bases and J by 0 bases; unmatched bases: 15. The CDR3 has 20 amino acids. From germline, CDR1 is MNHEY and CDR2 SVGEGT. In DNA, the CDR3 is TGTGCCAGCAGCTATATGGGACTAGCGGGACCCTACAGGAGCACAGATACGCAGTATTTT. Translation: CASSYMGLAGPYRSTDTQYF.

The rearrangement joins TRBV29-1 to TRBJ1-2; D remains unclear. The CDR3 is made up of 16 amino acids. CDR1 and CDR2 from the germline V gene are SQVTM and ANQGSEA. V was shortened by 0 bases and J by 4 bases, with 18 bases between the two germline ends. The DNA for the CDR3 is TGCAGCGTTGAAGATCTTGCCCACCCGGTTGTCTATGGCTACACCTTC. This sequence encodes CSVEDLAHPVVYGYTF.

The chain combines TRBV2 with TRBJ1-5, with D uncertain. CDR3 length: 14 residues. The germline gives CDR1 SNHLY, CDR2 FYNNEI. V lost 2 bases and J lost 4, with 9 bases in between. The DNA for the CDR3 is TGTGCCAGCAGTGAAAATGGCCTTAATCAGCCCCAGCATTTT. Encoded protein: CASSENGLNQPQHF.

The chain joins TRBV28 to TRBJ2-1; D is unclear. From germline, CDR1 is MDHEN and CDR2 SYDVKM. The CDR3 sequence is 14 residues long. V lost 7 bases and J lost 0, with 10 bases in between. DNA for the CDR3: TGTGCCAGCACTAGGCTAAGCTCCTACAATGAGCAGTTCTTC. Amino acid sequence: CASTRLSSYNEQFF.

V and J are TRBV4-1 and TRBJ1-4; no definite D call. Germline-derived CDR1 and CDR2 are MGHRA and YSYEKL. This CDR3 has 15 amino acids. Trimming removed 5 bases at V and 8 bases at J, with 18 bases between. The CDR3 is CASSSDGLPREKLFF. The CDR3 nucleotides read TGCGCCAGCAGCTCGGATGGACTCCCCCGGGAAAAACTGTTTTTT.

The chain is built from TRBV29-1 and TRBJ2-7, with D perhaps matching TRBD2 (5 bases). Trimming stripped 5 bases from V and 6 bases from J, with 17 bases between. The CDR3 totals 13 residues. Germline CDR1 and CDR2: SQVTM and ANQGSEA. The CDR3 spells CSVSGPSAAEQYF. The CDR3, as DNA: TGCAGCGTTTCGGGCCCCTCAGCGGCCGAGCAGTACTTC.

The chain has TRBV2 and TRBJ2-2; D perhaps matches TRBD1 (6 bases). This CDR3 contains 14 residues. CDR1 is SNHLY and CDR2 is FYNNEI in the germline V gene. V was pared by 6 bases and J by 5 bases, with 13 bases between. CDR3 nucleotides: TGTGCCAGCAGGAGGGGGTGGGAGACCGGGGAGCTGTTTTTT. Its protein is CASRRGWETGELFF.

The CDR3, as DNA: TGTGCCACCAGTGATTTTGCCTTCGGACAGTCCTATGGCTACACCTTC. Its translation is CATSDFAFGQSYGYTF. The V and J genes are TRBV24-1 and TRBJ1-2, with D perhaps matching TRBD1 (6 bases). CDR3 length: 16 amino acids. CDR1 is KGHDR, CDR2 SFDVKD, per germline. Trimming cost V 1 base and J 4 bases, with 15 bases left between them.

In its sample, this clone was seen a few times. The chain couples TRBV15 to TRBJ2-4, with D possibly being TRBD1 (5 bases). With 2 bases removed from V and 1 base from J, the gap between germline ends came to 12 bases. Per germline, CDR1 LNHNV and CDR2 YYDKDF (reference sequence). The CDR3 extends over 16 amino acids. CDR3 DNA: TGTGCCACCAGCAGACTCACTTACAGGGCCAAAAACATTCAGTACTTC. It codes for CATSRLTYRAKNIQYF.